This paragraph reports one TCR beta chain. The antigen is undetermined. Primers included in the PCR were 60 Vbeta and 13 Jbeta primers. Generated by immunoSEQ multiplex PCR, the TCRdb table keeps only in-frame clones and is missing some. Among 160,000 or so clones listed, 80% to 85% were seen once. CDR1 and CDR2 from the germline V gene are SGHRS and YFSETQ. CDR3 size: 17 residues. The ends were cut back, 1 base at V and 0 bases at J, with 13 bases in the middle. The sample belongs to a study of cytomegalovirus exposure and HLA in healthy donors. Whole-study findings and limits: As immune exposure information, only CMV serostatus was available. Published work reported that the classifier diagnosed cytomegalovirus status with high specificity and sensitivity. Per a later analysis, about 17,000 TCR beta sequences showed association with HLA alleles at 0.05 false discovery rate. Most TCRs appeared rarely, but some public TCRs recurred in many donors.

The sequence came from a man between 45 and 60 years old in good health and CMV-seropositive. The sequenced material came from PBMCs. The chain is built from TRBV5-1 and TRBJ2-2; D not certain. The DNA for the CDR3 is TGCGCCAGCAGCTTGTTTGTTTCAGGTGCGAACACCGGGGAGCTGTTTTTT. It specifies CASSLFVSGANTGELFF.